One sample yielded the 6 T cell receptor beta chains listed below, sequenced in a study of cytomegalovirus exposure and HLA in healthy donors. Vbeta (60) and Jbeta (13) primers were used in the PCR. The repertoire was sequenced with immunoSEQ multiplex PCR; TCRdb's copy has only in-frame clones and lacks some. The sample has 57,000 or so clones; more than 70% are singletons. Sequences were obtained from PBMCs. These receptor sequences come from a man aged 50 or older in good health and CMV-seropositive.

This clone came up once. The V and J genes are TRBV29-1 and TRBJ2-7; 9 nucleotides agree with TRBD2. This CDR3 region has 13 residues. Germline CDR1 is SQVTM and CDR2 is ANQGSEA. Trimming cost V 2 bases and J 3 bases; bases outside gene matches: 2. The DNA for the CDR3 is TGCAGCGTTGAACTAGCGGGGATCTACGAGCAGTACTTC. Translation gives CSVELAGIYEQYF.

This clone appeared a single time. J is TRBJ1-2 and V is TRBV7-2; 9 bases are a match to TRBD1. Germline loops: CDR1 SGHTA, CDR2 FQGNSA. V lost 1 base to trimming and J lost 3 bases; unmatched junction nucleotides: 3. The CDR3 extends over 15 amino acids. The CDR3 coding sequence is TGTGCCAGCAGCTTAGAACAGGGGGCGGACTATGGCTACACCTTC. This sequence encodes CASSLEQGADYGYTF.

The CDR3 sequence is CSATWRDTQYF. The CDR3 DNA is TGCAGTGCTACCTGGAGAGATACGCAGTATTTT. The chain links TRBV20-1 to TRBJ2-3; D gene ambiguous. The CDR3 contains 11 residues. The V gene's germline CDR1 is DFQATT and CDR2 SNEGSKA (reference sequence). V was shortened by 4 bases and J by 5 bases, with 7 bases between the two germline ends.

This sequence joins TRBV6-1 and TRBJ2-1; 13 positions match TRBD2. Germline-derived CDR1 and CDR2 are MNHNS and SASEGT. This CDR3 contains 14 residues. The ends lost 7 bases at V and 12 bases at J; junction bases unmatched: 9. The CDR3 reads CASKGTSGMVRQFF. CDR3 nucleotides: TGTGCCAGCAAAGGGACTAGCGGGATGGTTCGGCAGTTCTTC.

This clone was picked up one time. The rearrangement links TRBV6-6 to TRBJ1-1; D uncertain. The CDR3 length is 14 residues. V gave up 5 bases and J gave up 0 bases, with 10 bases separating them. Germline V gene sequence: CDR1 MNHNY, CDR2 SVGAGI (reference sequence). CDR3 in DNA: TGTGCCAGCAGTATAGCAGAGTTGAACACTGAAGCTTTCTTT. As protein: CASSIAELNTEAFF.

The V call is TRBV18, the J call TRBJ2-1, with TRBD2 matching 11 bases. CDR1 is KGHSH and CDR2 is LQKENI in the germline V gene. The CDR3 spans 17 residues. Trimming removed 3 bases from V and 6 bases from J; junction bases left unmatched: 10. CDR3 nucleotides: TGTGCCAGCTCACCCGGGCTAGCGGGAGGTTCTTCCAATGAGCAGTTCTTC. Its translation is CASSPGLAGGSSNEQFF.